The next 4 T cell receptor beta chains were all read from a single sample in a study of CD8 T cells in Susac syndrome. Random-hexamer reverse transcription was applied to roughly 0.5 to 1 ug RNA. Each CDR3 protein gets one entry after TCRdb re-called the immunoSEQ multiplex PCR reads with MiXCR. The sample shows tens of thousands of distinct CDR3 sequences, around 96% of them seen only once. The specimen sequenced was CD4+ T cells from PBMCs. The receptors come from a human donor with multiple sclerosis.

This rearrangement joins TRBV2 to TRBJ1-6; a possible D gene is TRBD1 (6 bases). V was clipped by 6 bases and J by 9 bases, with 18 bases between them. CDR3 length: 15 amino acids. CDR1 is SNHLY and CDR2 is FYNNEI in the germline V gene. DNA of the CDR3: TGTGCCAGCAGCGGCGGCAGGGGCGCCGGTTCACCCCTCCACTTT. Translated, it gives CASSGGRGAGSPLHF.

V usage is TRBV11-2 and J usage is TRBJ1-2; D call uncertain. Germline V lookup: CDR1 SGHAT, CDR2 FQNNGV. The V end lost 5 bases, the J end lost 2 bases, and 9 bases lay between the germline ends. CDR3 size: 13 residues. CDR3 nucleotide sequence: TGTGCCAGCAGCCAAGACACCAACTATGGCTACACCTTC. Protein: CASSQDTNYGYTF. The full variable domain, its missing parts supplied by reference TRBV11-2 and TRBJ1-2, is EAGVAQSPRYKIIEKRQSVAFWCNPISGHATLYWYQQILGQGPKLLIQFQNNGVVDDSQLPKDRFSAERLKGVDSTLKIQPAKLEDSAVYLCASSQDTNYGYTFGSGTRLTVV.

The rearrangement links TRBV9 to TRBJ2-1; D is undetermined. CDR1 and CDR2 from the germline V gene are SGDLS and YYNGEE. V lost 0 bases and J 10 bases, leaving 8 bases between the germline ends. The CDR3 has 12 residues. This CDR3 reads CASSVVGSEQFF. The CDR3 nucleotides read TGTGCCAGCAGCGTAGTCGGTTCGGAGCAGTTCTTC.

The rearrangement links TRBV7-2 to TRBJ2-5; TRBD1 matches at 8 bases. V shed 3 bases, J shed 1 base, and the junction held 4 bases outside the gene matches. The CDR3 has 15 amino acids. CDR1 and CDR2 (germline): SGHTA, FQGNSA. The CDR3 nucleotides are TGTGCCAGCAGCTTCCCCACAGGGGGCCAAGAGACCCAGTACTTC. This sequence encodes CASSFPTGGQETQYF.